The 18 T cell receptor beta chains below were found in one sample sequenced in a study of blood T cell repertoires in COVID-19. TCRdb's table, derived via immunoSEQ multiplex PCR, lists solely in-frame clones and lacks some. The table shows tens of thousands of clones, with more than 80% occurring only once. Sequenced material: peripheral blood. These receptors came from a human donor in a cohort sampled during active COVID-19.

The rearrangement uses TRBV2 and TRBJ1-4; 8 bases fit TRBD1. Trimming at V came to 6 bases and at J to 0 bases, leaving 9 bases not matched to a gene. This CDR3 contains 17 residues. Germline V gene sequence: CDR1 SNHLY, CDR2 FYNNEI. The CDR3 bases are TGTGCCAGCAGCCGGGACAGGCCCTATACAACTAATGAAAAACTGTTTTTT. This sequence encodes CASSRDRPYTTNEKLFF.

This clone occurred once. CDR3: CASGLGAGTASYEQYF. The DNA for the CDR3 is TGTGCTAGTGGTTTGGGTGCCGGGACAGCGTCCTACGAGCAGTACTTC. This chain links TRBV12-5 with TRBJ2-7, with 7 bases identical to TRBD1. The CDR3 extends over 16 amino acids. Germline V lookup: CDR1 LGHNT, CDR2 FRNRAP. Trimming cost V 1 base and J 1 base; bases outside gene matches: 7.

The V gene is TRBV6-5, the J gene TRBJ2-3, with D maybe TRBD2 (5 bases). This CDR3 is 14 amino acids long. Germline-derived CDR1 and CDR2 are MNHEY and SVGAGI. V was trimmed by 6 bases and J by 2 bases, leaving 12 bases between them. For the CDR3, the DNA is TGTGCCAGCAGGAGGGCGGAGCACACAGATACGCAGTATTTT. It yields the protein CASRRAEHTDTQYF.

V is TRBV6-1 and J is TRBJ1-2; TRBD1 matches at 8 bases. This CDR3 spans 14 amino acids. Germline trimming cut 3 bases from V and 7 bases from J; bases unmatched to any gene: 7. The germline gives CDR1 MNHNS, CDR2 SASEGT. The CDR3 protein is CASSDTGGIRGYTF. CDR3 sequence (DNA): TGTGCCAGCAGTGACACAGGGGGGATACGTGGCTACACCTTC.

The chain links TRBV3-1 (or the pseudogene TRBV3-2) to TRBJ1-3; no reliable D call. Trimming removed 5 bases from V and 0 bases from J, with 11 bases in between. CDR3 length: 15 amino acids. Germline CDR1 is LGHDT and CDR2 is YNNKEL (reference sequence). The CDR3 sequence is CASSSWSNSGNTIYF. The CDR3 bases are TGTGCCAGCAGCTCTTGGAGCAACTCTGGAAACACCATATATTTT.

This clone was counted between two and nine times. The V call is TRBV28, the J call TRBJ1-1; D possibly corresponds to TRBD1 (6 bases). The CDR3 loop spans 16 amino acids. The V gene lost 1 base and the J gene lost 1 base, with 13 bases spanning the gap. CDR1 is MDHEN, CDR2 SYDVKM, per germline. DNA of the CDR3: TGTGCCAGCAGTTTATTATCGACAGGAGCGAACACTGAAGCTTTCTTT. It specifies CASSLLSTGANTEAFF.

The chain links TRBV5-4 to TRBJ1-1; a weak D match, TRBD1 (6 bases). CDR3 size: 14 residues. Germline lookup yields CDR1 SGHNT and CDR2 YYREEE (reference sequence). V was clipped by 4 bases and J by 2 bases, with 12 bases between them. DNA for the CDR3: TGTGCCAGCAGCCGGGAAGGGGGAAACACTGAAGCTTTCTTT. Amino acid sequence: CASSREGGNTEAFF.

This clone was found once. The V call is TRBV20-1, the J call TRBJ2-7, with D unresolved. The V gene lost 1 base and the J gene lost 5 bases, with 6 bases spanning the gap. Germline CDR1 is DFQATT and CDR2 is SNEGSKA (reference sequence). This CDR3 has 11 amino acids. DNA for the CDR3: TGCAGTGCTAGAGTTACGGACGAGCAGTACTTC. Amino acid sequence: CSARVTDEQYF.

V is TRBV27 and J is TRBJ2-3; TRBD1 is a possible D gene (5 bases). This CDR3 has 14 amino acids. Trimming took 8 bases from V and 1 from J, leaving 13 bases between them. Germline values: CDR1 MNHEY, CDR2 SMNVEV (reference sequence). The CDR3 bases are TGTGCCAGCCGCGGAGACAGACGCACAGATACGCAGTATTTT. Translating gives CASRGDRRTDTQYF.

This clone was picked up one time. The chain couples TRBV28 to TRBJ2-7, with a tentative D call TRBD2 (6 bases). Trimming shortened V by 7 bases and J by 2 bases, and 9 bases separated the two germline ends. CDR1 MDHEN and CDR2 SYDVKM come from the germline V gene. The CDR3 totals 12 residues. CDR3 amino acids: CASTSGAYEQYF. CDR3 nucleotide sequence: TGTGCCAGCACTTCGGGGGCCTACGAGCAGTACTTC.

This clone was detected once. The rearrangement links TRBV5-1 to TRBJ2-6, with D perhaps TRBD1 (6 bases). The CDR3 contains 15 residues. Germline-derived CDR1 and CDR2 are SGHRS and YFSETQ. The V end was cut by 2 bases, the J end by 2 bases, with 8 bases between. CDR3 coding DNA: TGCGCCAGCAGCTTCAGGGGTACTGGGGCCAACGTCCTGACTTTC. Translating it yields CASSFRGTGANVLTF.

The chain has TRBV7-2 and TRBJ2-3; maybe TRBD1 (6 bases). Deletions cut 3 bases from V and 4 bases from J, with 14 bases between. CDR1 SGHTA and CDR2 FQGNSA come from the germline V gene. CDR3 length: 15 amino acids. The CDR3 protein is CASSLGTIIPDTQYF. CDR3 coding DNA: TGTGCCAGCAGCTTGGGGACAATCATCCCAGATACGCAGTATTTT. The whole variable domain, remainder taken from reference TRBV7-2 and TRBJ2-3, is GAGVSQSPSNKVTEKGKDVELRCDPISGHTALYWYRQSLGQGLEFLIYFQGNSAPDKSGLPSDRFSAERTGGSVSTLTIQRTQQEDSAVYLCASSLGTIIPDTQYFGPGTRLTVL.

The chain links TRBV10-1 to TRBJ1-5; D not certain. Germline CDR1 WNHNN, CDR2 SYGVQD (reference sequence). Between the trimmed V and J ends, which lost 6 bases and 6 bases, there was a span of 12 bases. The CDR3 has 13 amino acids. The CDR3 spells CASREKIIQPQHF. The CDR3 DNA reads TGCGCCAGCAGAGAGAAAATCATTCAGCCCCAGCATTTT.

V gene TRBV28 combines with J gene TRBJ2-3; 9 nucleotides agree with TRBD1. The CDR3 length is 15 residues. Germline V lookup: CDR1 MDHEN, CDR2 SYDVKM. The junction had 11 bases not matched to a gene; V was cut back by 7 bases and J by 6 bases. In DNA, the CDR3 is TGTGCCAGCACGACCTCGGGACAGGGTAGGGATACGCAGTATTTT. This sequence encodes CASTTSGQGRDTQYF. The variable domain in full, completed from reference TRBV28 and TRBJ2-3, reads DVKVTQSSRYLVKRTGEKVFLECVQDMDHENMFWYRQDPGLGLRLIYFSYDVKMKEKGDIPEGYSVSREKKERFSLILESASTNQTSMYLCASTTSGQGRDTQYFGPGTRLTVL.

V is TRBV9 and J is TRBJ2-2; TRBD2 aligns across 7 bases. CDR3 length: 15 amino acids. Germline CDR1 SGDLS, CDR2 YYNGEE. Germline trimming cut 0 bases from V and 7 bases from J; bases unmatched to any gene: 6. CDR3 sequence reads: CASSVARPGGGELFF. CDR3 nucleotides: TGTGCCAGCAGCGTAGCCCGACCGGGGGGCGGGGAGCTGTTTTTT.

The CDR3 loop reads CASSSTVHLAKNIQYF. CDR3 nucleotides: TGTGCCAGCAGCTCGACAGTTCACCTAGCCAAAAACATTCAGTACTTC. The rearrangement links TRBV7-9 to TRBJ2-4; weak D call: TRBD1 (5 bases). The CDR3 has 16 residues. Germline CDR1 reads SEHNR; CDR2 reads FQNEAQ (reference sequence). V dropped 4 bases and J dropped 0 bases, with 13 bases sitting between them. The whole variable domain, filled in from reference TRBV7-9 and TRBJ2-4, reads DTGVSQNPRHKITKRGQNVTFRCDPISEHNRLYWYRQTLGQGPEFLTYFQNEAQLEKSRLLSDRFSAERPKGSFSTLEIQRTEQGDSAMYLCASSSTVHLAKNIQYFGAGTRLSVL.

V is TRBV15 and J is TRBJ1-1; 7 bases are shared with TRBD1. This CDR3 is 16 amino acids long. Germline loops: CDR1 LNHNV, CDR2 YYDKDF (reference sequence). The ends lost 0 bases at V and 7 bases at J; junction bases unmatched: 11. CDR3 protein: CATSRDPARGNFEAFF. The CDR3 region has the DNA TGTGCCACCAGCAGAGATCCGGCCAGGGGGAATTTTGAAGCTTTCTTT.

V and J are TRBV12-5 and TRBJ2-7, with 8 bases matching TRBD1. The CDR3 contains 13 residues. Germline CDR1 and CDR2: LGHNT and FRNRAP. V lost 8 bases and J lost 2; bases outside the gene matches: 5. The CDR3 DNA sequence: TGTGCTAGTAGGTTGACAGGGGCCTACGAGCAGTACTTC. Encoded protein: CASRLTGAYEQYF. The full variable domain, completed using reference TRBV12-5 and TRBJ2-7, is DARVTQTPRHKVTEMGQEVTMRCQPILGHNTVFWYRQTMMQGLELLAYFRNRAPLDDSGMPKDRFSAEMPDATLATLKIQPSEPRDSAVYFCASRLTGAYEQYFGPGTRLTVT.